One sample yielded the 28 T cell receptor beta chains listed below, sequenced in a study of control samples from healthy donors and cancer patients. The method was immunoSEQ multiplex PCR; TCRdb's version includes in-frame clones alone and lacks a portion of them. The table lists 79,000 or so clones, around nine tenths of them singletons. Sequencing was carried out using PBMCs. The source is a woman aged 45-59 years with colorectal cancer.

The genes are TRBV11-2 and TRBJ1-3; 8 nucleotides match TRBD1. Losses at the gene ends were 2 bases for V and 3 bases for J; bases not matched to a gene: 3. The CDR3 consists of 15 residues. Germline V gene sequence: CDR1 SGHAT, CDR2 FQNNGV. The CDR3: CASSLSDRVGNTIYF. The CDR3 nucleotides read TGTGCCAGCAGCTTATCGGACAGGGTTGGAAACACCATATATTTT.

This clone was recorded only once. The rearrangement links TRBV7-9 to TRBJ2-5, with D possibly being TRBD1 (6 bases). Trimming removed 5 bases at V and 5 bases at J, with 24 bases between. This CDR3 has 17 amino acids. The germline V gene has CDR1 SEHNR and CDR2 FQNEAQ (reference sequence). The CDR3 DNA sequence: TGTGCCAGCAGCCCCAAAAGGGTGTCAGGGGTGGTGGAGACCCAGTACTTC. Translated, it gives CASSPKRVSGVVETQYF.

V usage is TRBV29-1 and J usage is TRBJ2-4; D unresolved. Trimming stripped 6 bases from V and 5 bases from J, with 8 bases between. The CDR3 has 11 residues. Germline V CDR1 and CDR2: SQVTM, ANQGSEA. CDR3 sequence (DNA): TGCAGCGTGGGCGTTCAAAACATTCAGTACTTC. Protein sequence: CSVGVQNIQYF.

The rearrangement uses TRBV7-3 and TRBJ2-1; 9 nucleotides match TRBD2. Germline CDR1 SGHTA, CDR2 FQGTGA. V lost 6 bases, J lost 4 bases, and 7 bases stayed unmatched. The CDR3 is made up of 15 amino acids. Written as DNA, the CDR3 is TGTGCCAGCAGTCCGGGACTAGCCATATACAATGAGCAGTTCTTC. Its translation is CASSPGLAIYNEQFF.

The CDR3 loop reads CASSVYRGPNEKLFF. Written as DNA, the CDR3 is TGTGCCAGTAGTGTATACAGGGGGCCTAATGAAAAACTGTTTTTT. The chain has TRBV19 and TRBJ1-4; TRBD1 matches 9 bases. The V gene's germline CDR1 is LNHDA and CDR2 SQIVND (reference sequence). This CDR3 is built from 15 residues. With 5 bases clipped from V and 3 bases from J, the junction kept 4 bases outside the gene matches.

J is TRBJ2-3 and V is TRBV6-5; maybe TRBD1 (5 bases). Trimming took 6 bases from V and 3 from J, leaving 16 bases between them. From germline, CDR1 is MNHEY and CDR2 SVGAGI. The CDR3 runs to 15 residues. CDR3 region: CASRTAGIGTDTQYF. The CDR3 nucleotides are TGTGCCAGCAGGACAGCCGGAATAGGTACAGATACGCAGTATTTT.

The chain carries TRBV7-9 and TRBJ2-3, with a tentative D call TRBD2 (6 bases). CDR3 size: 15 residues. The germline V gene encodes CDR1 SEHNR and CDR2 FQNEAQ (reference sequence). Deletions cut 4 bases from V and 2 bases from J, with 13 bases between. DNA for the CDR3: TGTGCCAGCAGCTCCCGGGACTTACACACAGATACGCAGTATTTT. Protein product: CASSSRDLHTDTQYF.

This chain uses TRBV30 with TRBJ2-2; D not certain. This CDR3 is built from 15 residues. V gave up 2 bases and J gave up 1 base, with 11 bases separating them. In germline, CDR1 is GTSNPN, CDR2 SVGIG (reference sequence). Written as DNA, the CDR3 is TGTGCCTGGAGTTCCCCCCCAGGGAACACCGGGGAGCTGTTTTTT. It yields the protein CAWSSPPGNTGELFF. Based on the CDR3 plus reference TRBV30 and TRBJ2-2, the full variable domain is SQTIHQWPATLVQPVGSPLSLECTVEGTSNPNLYWYRQAAGRGLQLLFYSVGIGQISSEVPQNLSASRPQDRQFILSSKKLLLSDSGFYLCAWSSPPGNTGELFFGEGSRLTVL.

The chain couples TRBV12-3 or TRBV12-4 to TRBJ1-1; D uncertain. The CDR3 consists of 11 residues. With 3 bases removed from V and 11 bases from J, the gap between germline ends came to 10 bases. The CDR3 region is CASSFAGGAFF. The CDR3 DNA sequence: TGTGCCAGCAGTTTCGCGGGAGGGGCTTTCTTT.

The V call is TRBV2, the J call TRBJ1-5; the match to TRBD1 covers 9 bases. The CDR3 consists of 14 residues. CDR1 is SNHLY and CDR2 is FYNNEI in the germline V gene. J gave up 7 bases and V 6 bases, and 7 bases lay outside the gene matches. CDR3 sequence (DNA): TGTGCCAGCAGATCGCCGGGACAGGGCCAGCCCCAGCATTTT. As protein: CASRSPGQGQPQHF.

The chain employs TRBV24-1 and TRBJ1-2; TRBD1 matches at 8 bases. Germline V CDR1 and CDR2: KGHDR, SFDVKD. The CDR3 is 13 amino acids. Trimming at V came to 6 bases and at J to 8 bases, leaving 7 bases not matched to a gene. The DNA of the CDR3 is TGTGCCACCAGTACCTCAGGGGGCCGAGGCTACACCTTC. This gives the protein CATSTSGGRGYTF.

The rearrangement links TRBV19 to TRBJ2-2; D could derive from TRBD1 or TRBD2 (5 bases each). With 5 bases removed from V and 4 bases from J, the gap between germline ends came to 14 bases. Germline loops: CDR1 LNHDA, CDR2 SQIVND (reference sequence). The CDR3 runs 15 residues. DNA of the CDR3: TGTGCCAGTAGTCTCAGGGTCGGAGGCACCGGGGAGCTGTTTTTT. It specifies CASSLRVGGTGELFF. The entire variable domain, with the rest obtained from reference TRBV19 and TRBJ2-2, is as follows: DGGITQSPKYLFRKEGQNVTLSCEQNLNHDAMYWYRQDPGQGLRLIYYSQIVNDFQKGDIAEGYSVSREKKESFPLTVTSAQKNPTAFYLCASSLRVGGTGELFFGEGSRLTVL.

The chain has TRBV18 and TRBJ2-1; no clear D gene. Between the trimmed V and J ends, which lost 6 bases and 5 bases, there was a span of 14 bases. The germline CDR1 and CDR2 sequences are KGHSH and LQKENI. The CDR3 is 14 residues long. CDR3 protein: CASSPSGRNNEQFF. CDR3 DNA: TGTGCCAGCTCCCCCTCGGGCAGAAACAATGAGCAGTTCTTC.

The chain combines TRBV9 with TRBJ2-2, with 10 bases aligning to TRBD1. Germline loops: CDR1 SGDLS, CDR2 YYNGEE. V trimming: 4 bases; J trimming: 3 bases; junction bases outside the gene matches: 6. The CDR3 consists of 16 residues. The CDR3 sequence: CASSPRQGAHTGELFF. The CDR3 region has the DNA TGTGCCAGCAGCCCAAGACAGGGGGCGCACACCGGGGAGCTGTTTTTT.

The chain recombines TRBV9 with TRBJ2-5; D remains ambiguous. Germline CDR1 is SGDLS and CDR2 is YYNGEE. CDR3 length equals 13 residues. Trimming removed 2 bases from V and 5 bases from J, with 10 bases in between. The CDR3 bases are TGTGCCAGCAGCGTGCTTAGTGGGGAGACCCAGTACTTC. Translating it yields CASSVLSGETQYF.

V and J are TRBV7-2 and TRBJ1-1, with D unresolved. Trimming took off 1 base at V and 1 base at J, with 4 bases between the two ends. The germline CDR1 and CDR2 sequences are SGHTA and FQGNSA. This CDR3 has 13 residues. In nucleotides, the CDR3 is TGTGCCAGCAGCTTAGAACAGAACACTGAAGCTTTCTTT. This translates into CASSLEQNTEAFF. Full variable domain (rest looked up from reference TRBV7-2 and TRBJ1-1): GAGVSQSPSNKVTEKGKDVELRCDPISGHTALYWYRQSLGQGLEFLIYFQGNSAPDKSGLPSDRFSAERTGGSVSTLTIQRTQQEDSAVYLCASSLEQNTEAFFGQGTRLTVV.

This clone was seen once. The chain couples TRBV6-5 to TRBJ2-5; the D gene is possibly TRBD1 (5 bases). The CDR3 sequence is 15 residues long. Per germline, CDR1 MNHEY and CDR2 SVGAGI. The V end lost 10 bases, the J end lost 0 bases, and 18 bases lay between the germline ends. CDR3 protein: CATQSAATDQETQYF. CDR3 bases: TGTGCCACCCAGTCCGCGGCGACAGACCAAGAGACCCAGTACTTC.

The chain joins TRBV30 to TRBJ2-3, with 8 positions matching TRBD1. CDR3 length: 13 residues. With V trimmed by 8 bases and J by 3 bases, 7 bases remained unmatched. Germline V lookup: CDR1 GTSNPN, CDR2 SVGIG (reference sequence). CDR3 in DNA: TGTGCCCGGGGGCAGGGGGCAACAGATACGCAGTATTTT. The encoded protein is CARGQGATDTQYF. Full variable domain (remainder filled in from reference TRBV30 and TRBJ2-3): SQTIHQWPATLVQPVGSPLSLECTVEGTSNPNLYWYRQAAGRGLQLLFYSVGIGQISSEVPQNLSASRPQDRQFILSSKKLLLSDSGFYLCARGQGATDTQYFGPGTRLTVL.

This chain links TRBV19 with TRBJ1-1; D gene ambiguous. Germline lookup yields CDR1 LNHDA and CDR2 SQIVND (reference sequence). This CDR3 contains 14 residues. Trimming took off 5 bases at V and 4 bases at J, with 14 bases between the two ends. The CDR3: CASSSRVVSTEAFF. The CDR3 DNA is TGTGCCAGTAGTTCGCGCGTCGTGAGCACTGAAGCTTTCTTT.

The V call is TRBV1, the J call TRBJ1-1; the D segment call TRBD1 is taken from the table without a DNA check. TRBV1 is marked as a pseudogene. This CDR3 has 18 residues. The DNA for the CDR3 is TGCACCAGCAGCAAACTGGGGGCAGGGGAAAAAATGAACACTGAAGCTTTCTTT. It translates to CTSSKLGAGEKMNTEAFF.

The chain recombines TRBV2 with TRBJ1-1; D remains ambiguous. This CDR3 is 13 amino acids long. Germline V gives CDR1 SNHLY, CDR2 FYNNEI. V was trimmed by 10 bases and J by 8 bases, leaving 20 bases between them. CDR3 residues: CATTGQELFEAFF. CDR3 nucleotide sequence: TGTGCCACCACGGGCCAGGAGCTTTTCGAAGCTTTCTTT. Supplemented by reference TRBV2 and TRBJ1-1, the full variable domain reads EPEVTQTPSHQVTQMGQEVILRCVPISNHLYFYWYRQILGQKVEFLVSFYNNEISEKSEIFDDQFSVERPDGSNFTLKIRSTKLEDSAMYFCATTGQELFEAFFGQGTRLTVV.

The gene calls are TRBV27 and TRBJ2-7; D remains ambiguous. V was cut by 5 bases and J by 4 bases, with 12 bases left in between. Germline CDR1 reads MNHEY; CDR2 reads SMNVEV (reference sequence). The CDR3 loop spans 13 amino acids. CDR3 protein: CASSRLIRYEQYV. The CDR3 nucleotides read TGTGCCAGCAGTCGCCTAATACGATACGAGCAGTACGTC.

This clone came up once. The chain combines TRBV6-2 or TRBV6-3 with TRBJ1-6, with unresolved D. V was shortened by 2 bases and J by 9 bases, with 8 bases between the two germline ends. The CDR3 is made up of 13 amino acids. CDR1 MNHEY and CDR2 SVGEGT come from the germline V gene. The CDR3 nucleotides read TGTGCCAGCAGTTACACCGGAACTTCACCCCTCCACTTT. It is translated as CASSYTGTSPLHF.

The genes are TRBV5-1 and TRBJ2-1; 9 bases line up with TRBD2. The V gene end was trimmed by 0 bases and the J gene end by 4 bases; junction bases not matched to a gene: 8. The CDR3 has 17 amino acids. CDR1 is SGHRS and CDR2 is YFSETQ in the germline V gene. For the CDR3, the DNA is TGCGCCAGCAGCTTGGTACCTAGCGGGGAAATATACAATGAGCAGTTCTTC. The encoded protein is CASSLVPSGEIYNEQFF.

The chain couples TRBV5-6 to TRBJ2-3; 9 bases map to TRBD1. V was clipped by 3 bases and J by 4 bases; unmatched bases: 6. Germline V gene lookup returns CDR1 SGHDT and CDR2 YYEEEE. The CDR3 consists of 15 residues. CDR3 loop: CASSSGTGLADTQYF. The CDR3, as DNA: TGTGCCAGCAGCTCCGGGACAGGGCTGGCAGATACGCAGTATTTT.

This chain connects TRBV2 to TRBJ1-5, with 8 bases fitting TRBD1. The CDR3 totals 16 residues. Trimming took 6 bases from V and 4 from J; bases not matched to a gene: 11. Germline loops: CDR1 SNHLY, CDR2 FYNNEI. The DNA for the CDR3 is TGTGCCAGCAGCCACGAAGCCCGGACAGGGAATCAGCCCCAGCATTTT. Translating gives CASSHEARTGNQPQHF.

The chain employs TRBV30 and TRBJ1-2, with 7 bases fitting TRBD1. The CDR3 covers 12 residues. The V and J ends lost 6 bases and 3 bases, in that order; junction bases with no gene match: 4. CDR1 is GTSNPN, CDR2 SVGIG, per germline (reference sequence). Here the CDR3 reads CACLTGDYGYTF. In nucleotides, the CDR3 is TGTGCCTGCCTTACAGGGGACTATGGCTACACCTTC.

The chain is built from TRBV11-3 and TRBJ2-1, with 7 nucleotides matching TRBD2. The V segment lost 4 bases and the J segment 7 bases; nucleotides outside the gene matches: 7. Per the germline V gene, CDR1 is SGHNT and CDR2 is YENEEA. This CDR3 is 14 amino acids long. This CDR3 reads CASSSLAGANEQFF. The CDR3 region has the DNA TGTGCCAGCAGCTCCCTGGCGGGAGCGAATGAGCAGTTCTTC.